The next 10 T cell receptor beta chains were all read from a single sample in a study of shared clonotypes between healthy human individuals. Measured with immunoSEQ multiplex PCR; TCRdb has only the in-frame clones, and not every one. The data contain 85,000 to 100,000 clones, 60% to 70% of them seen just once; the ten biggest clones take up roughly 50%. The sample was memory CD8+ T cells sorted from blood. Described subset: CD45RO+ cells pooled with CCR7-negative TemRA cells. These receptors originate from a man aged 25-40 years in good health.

In nucleotides, the CDR3 is TGTGCCAGCCGGACAGGGGCAAAAGAGAACACTGAAGCTTTCTTT. It is translated as CASRTGAKENTEAFF. J is TRBJ1-1 and V is TRBV27, with TRBD1 matching over 9 bases. V shed 8 bases, J shed 1 base, and the junction held 8 bases outside the gene matches. This CDR3 comprises 15 residues. Germline V gene sequence: CDR1 MNHEY, CDR2 SMNVEV (reference sequence).

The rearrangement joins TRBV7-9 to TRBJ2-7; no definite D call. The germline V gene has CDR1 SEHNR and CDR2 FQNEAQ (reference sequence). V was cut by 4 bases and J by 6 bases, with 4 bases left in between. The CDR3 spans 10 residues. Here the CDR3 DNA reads TGTGCCAGCAGCTCTAGCGAGCAGTACTTC. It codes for CASSSSEQYF.

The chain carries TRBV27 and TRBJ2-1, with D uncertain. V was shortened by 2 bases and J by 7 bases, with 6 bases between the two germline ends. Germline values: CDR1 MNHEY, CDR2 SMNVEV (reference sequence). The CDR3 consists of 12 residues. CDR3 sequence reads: CASSLLGNEQFF. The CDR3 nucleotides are TGTGCCAGCAGTTTACTGGGGAATGAGCAGTTCTTC.

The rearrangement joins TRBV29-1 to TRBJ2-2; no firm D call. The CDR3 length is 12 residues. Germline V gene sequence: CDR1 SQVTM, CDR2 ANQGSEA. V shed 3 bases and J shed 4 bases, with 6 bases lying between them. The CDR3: CSVDSTTGELFF. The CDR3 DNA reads TGCAGCGTTGATTCCACCACCGGGGAGCTGTTTTTT.

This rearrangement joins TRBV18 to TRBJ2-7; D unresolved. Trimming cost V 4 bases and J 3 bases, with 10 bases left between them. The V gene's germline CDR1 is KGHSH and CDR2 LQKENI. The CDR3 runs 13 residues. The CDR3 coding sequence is TGTGCCAGCTCACTCTCAACGATCTACGAGCAGTACTTC. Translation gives CASSLSTIYEQYF.

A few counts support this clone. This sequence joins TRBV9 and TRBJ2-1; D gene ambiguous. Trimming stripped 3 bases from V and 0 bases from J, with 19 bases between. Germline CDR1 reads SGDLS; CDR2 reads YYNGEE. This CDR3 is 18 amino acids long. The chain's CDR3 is CASSASLTVPSSYNEQFF. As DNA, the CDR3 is TGTGCCAGCAGCGCTTCTCTTACGGTGCCGAGCTCCTACAATGAGCAGTTCTTC.

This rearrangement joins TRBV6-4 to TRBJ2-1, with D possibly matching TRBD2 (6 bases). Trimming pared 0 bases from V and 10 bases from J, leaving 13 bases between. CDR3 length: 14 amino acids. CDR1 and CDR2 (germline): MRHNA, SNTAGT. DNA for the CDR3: TGTGCCAGCAGTGACTCGACTAGTTCTGGCGAGCAGTTCTTC. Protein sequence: CASSDSTSSGEQFF.

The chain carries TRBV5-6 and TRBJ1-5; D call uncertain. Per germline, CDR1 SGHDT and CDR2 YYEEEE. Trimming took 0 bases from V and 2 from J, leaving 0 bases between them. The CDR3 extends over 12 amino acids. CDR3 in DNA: TGTGCCAGCAGCTTGGGCAATCAGCCCCAGCATTTT. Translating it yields CASSLGNQPQHF. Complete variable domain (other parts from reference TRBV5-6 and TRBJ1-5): DAGVTQSPTHLIKTRGQQVTLRCSPKSGHDTVSWYQQALGQGPQFIFQYYEEEERQRGNFPDRFSGHQFPNYSSELNVNALLLGDSALYLCASSLGNQPQHFGDGTRLSIL.

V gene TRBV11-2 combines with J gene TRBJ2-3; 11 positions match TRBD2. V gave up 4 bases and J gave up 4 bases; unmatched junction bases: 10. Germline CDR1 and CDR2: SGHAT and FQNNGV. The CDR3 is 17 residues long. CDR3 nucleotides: TGTGCCAGCAGCTCATTACTAGCGGGAGAAGGTGCAGATACGCAGTATTTT. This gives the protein CASSSLLAGEGADTQYF.

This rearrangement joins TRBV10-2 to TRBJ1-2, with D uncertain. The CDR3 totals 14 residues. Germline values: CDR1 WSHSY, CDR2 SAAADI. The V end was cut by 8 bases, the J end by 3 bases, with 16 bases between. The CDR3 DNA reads TGCGCCAGCGGCCCGGACGTAGTGGACTATGGCTACACCTTC. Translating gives CASGPDVVDYGYTF.